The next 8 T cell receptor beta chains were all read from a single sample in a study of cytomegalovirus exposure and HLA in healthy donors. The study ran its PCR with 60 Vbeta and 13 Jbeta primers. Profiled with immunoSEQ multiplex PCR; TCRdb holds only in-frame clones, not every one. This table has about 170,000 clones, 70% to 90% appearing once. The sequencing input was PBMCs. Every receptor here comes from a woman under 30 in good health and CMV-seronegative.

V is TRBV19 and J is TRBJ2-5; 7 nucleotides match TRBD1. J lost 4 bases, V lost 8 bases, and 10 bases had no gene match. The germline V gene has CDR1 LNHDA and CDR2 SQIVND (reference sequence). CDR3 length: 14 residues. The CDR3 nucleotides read TGTGCCAGTTTAGTCGCAGGGGGATTAGAGACCCAGTACTTC. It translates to CASLVAGGLETQYF.

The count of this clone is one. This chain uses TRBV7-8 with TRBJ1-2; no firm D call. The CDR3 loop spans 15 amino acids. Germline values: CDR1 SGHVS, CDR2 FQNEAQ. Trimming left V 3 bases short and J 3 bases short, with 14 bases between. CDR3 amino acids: CASSFRPEGDYGYTF. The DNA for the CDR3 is TGTGCCAGCAGCTTTCGTCCAGAGGGTGACTATGGCTACACCTTC.

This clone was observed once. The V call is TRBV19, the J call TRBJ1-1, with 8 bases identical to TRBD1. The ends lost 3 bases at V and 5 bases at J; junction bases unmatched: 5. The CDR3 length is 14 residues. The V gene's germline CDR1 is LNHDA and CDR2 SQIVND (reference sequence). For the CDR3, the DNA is TGTGCCAGTAGTATTCAGGGGGCGGGAACTGAAGCTTTCTTT. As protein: CASSIQGAGTEAFF. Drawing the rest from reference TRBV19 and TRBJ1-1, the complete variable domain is DGGITQSPKYLFRKEGQNVTLSCEQNLNHDAMYWYRQDPGQGLRLIYYSQIVNDFQKGDIAEGYSVSREKKESFPLTVTSAQKNPTAFYLCASSIQGAGTEAFFGQGTRLTVV.

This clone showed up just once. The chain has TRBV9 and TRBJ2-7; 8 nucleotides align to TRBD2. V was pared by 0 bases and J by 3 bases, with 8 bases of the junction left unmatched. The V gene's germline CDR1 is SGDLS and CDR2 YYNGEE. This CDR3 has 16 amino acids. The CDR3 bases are TGTGCCAGCAGCGTAGCTCTAACTAGCGGATACTACGAGCAGTACTTC. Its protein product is CASSVALTSGYYEQYF.

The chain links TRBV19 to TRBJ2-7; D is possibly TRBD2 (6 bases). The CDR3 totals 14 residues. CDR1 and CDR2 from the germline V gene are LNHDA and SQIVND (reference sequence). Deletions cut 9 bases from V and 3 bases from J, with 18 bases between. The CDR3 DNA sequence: TGTGCCAGCCGAGTTAGTGGGGGGAACTACGAGCAGTACTTC. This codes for CASRVSGGNYEQYF.

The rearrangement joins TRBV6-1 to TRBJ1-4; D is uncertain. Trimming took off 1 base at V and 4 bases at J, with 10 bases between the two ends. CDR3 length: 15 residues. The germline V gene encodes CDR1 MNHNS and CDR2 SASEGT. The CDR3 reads CASSEGSGYNEKLFF. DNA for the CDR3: TGTGCCAGCAGTGAAGGATCCGGGTATAATGAAAAACTGTTTTTT.

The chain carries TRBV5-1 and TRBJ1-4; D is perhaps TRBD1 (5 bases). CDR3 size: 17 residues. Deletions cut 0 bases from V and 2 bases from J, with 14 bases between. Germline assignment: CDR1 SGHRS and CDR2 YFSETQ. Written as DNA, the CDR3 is TGCGCCAGCAGCTTGGAACCTCGGGGGACTACTAATGAAAAACTGTTTTTT. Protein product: CASSLEPRGTTNEKLFF.

The DNA for the CDR3 is TGTGCCAGCAGCCGCCCCCGACAGGCGAACACTGAAGCTTTCTTT. Protein: CASSRPRQANTEAFF. The V call is TRBV7-9, the J call TRBJ1-1, with D perhaps TRBD1 (6 bases). Germline lookup yields CDR1 SEHNR and CDR2 FQNEAQ (reference sequence). The CDR3 spans 15 residues. V lost 5 bases and J lost 1, with 14 bases in between.